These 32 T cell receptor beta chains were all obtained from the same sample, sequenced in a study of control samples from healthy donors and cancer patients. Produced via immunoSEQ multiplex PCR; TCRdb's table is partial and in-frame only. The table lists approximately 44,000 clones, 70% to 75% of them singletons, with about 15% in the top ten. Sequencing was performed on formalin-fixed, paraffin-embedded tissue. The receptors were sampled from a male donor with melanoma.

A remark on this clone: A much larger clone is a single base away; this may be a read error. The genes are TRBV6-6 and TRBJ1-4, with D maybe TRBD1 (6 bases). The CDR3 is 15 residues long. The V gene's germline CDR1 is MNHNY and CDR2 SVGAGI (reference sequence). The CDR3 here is CTSSYKQGLREKLFF. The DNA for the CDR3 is TGTACCAGCAGTTACAAACAGGGTTTGCGTGAAAAACTGTTTTTT.

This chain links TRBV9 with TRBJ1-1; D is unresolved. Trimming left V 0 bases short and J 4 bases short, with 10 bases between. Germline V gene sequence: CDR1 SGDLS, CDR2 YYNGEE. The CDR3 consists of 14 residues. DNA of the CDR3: TGTGCCAGCAGCGTAGAACCGACGGGCACTGAAGCTTTCTTT. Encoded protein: CASSVEPTGTEAFF. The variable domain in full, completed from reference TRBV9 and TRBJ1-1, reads DSGVTQTPKHLITATGQRVTLRCSPRSGDLSVYWYQQSLDQGLQFLIQYYNGEERAKGNILERFSAQQFPDLHSELNLSSLELGDSALYFCASSVEPTGTEAFFGQGTRLTVV.

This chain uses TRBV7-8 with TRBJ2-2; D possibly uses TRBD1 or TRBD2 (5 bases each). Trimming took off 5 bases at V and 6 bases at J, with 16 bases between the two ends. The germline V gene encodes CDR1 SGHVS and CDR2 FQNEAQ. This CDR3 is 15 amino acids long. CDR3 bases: TGTGCCAGCAGCCAGGGTAGCTGGGGGTCCGGGGAGCTGTTTTTT. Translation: CASSQGSWGSGELFF. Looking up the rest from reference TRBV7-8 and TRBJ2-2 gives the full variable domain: GAGVSQSPRYKVAKRGQDVALRCDPISGHVSLFWYQQALGQGPEFLTYFQNEAQLDKSGLPSDRFFAERPEGSVSTLKIQRTQQEDSAVYLCASSQGSWGSGELFFGEGSRLTVL.

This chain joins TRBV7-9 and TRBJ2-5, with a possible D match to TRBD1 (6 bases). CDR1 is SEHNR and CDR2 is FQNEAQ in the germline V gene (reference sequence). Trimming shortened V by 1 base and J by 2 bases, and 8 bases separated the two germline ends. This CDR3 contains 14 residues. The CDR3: CASSLGGTQETQYF. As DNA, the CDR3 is TGTGCCAGCAGCTTAGGAGGGACACAAGAGACCCAGTACTTC.

CDR3 DNA: TGTGCCAGCAGTTTATTTGGAGTTGGCGGAAAATACGAGCAGTACTTC. This sequence encodes CASSLFGVGGKYEQYF. The chain combines TRBV28 with TRBJ2-7; no clear D gene. CDR1 is MDHEN, CDR2 SYDVKM, per germline. The CDR3 totals 16 residues. Trimming stripped 1 base from V and 4 bases from J, with 17 bases between.

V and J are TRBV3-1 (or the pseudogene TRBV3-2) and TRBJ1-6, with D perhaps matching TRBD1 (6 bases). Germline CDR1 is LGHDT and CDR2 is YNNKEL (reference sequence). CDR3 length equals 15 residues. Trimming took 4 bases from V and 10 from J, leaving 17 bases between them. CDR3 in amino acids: CASSPTTGVGSPLHF. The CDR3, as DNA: TGTGCCAGCAGCCCCACGACAGGCGTAGGCTCACCCCTCCACTTT.

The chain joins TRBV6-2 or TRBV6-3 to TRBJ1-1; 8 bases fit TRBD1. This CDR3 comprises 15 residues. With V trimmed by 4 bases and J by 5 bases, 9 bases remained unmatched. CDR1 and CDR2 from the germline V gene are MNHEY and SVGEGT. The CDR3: CASSSGQGSWTEAFF. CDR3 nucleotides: TGTGCCAGCAGTTCCGGACAGGGAAGTTGGACTGAAGCTTTCTTT.

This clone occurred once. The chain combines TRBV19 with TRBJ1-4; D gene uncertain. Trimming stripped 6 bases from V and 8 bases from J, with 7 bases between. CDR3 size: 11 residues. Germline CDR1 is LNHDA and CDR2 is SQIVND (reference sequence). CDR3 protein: CASRGNEKLFF. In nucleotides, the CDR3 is TGTGCCAGTAGGGGCAACGAAAAACTGTTTTTT. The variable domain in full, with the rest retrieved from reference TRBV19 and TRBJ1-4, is DGGITQSPKYLFRKEGQNVTLSCEQNLNHDAMYWYRQDPGQGLRLIYYSQIVNDFQKGDIAEGYSVSREKKESFPLTVTSAQKNPTAFYLCASRGNEKLFFGSGTQLSVL.

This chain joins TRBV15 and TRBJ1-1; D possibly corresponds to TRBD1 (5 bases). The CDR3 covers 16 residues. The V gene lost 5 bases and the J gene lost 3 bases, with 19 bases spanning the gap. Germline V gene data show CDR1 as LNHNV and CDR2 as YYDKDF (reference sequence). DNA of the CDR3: TGTGCCACCAGCGGATGGGCAGGGAGTGAGTACACTGAAGCTTTCTTT. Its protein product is CATSGWAGSEYTEAFF.

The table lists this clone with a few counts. Here the CDR3 reads CKSEYGYTF. The CDR3 DNA sequence: TGCAAAAGCGAGTATGGCTACACCTTC. This sequence joins TRBV20-1 and TRBJ1-2, with D hard to call. The germline V gene encodes CDR1 DFQATT and CDR2 SNEGSKA (reference sequence). The CDR3 has 9 residues.

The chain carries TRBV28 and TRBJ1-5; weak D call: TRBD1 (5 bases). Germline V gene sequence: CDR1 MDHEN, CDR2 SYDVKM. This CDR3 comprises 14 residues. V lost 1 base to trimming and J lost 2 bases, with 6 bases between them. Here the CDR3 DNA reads TGTGCCAGCAGTTTATCGACAGGCAATCAGCCCCAGCATTTT. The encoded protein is CASSLSTGNQPQHF. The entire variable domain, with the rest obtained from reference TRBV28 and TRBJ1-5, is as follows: DVKVTQSSRYLVKRTGEKVFLECVQDMDHENMFWYRQDPGLGLRLIYFSYDVKMKEKGDIPEGYSVSREKKERFSLILESASTNQTSMYLCASSLSTGNQPQHFGDGTRLSIL.

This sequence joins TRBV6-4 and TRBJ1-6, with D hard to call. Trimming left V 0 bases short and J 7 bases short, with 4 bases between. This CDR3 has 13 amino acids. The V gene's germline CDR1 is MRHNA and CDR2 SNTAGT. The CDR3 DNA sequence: TGTGCCAGCAGTGACTCGAGGAATTCACCCCTCCACTTT. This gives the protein CASSDSRNSPLHF.

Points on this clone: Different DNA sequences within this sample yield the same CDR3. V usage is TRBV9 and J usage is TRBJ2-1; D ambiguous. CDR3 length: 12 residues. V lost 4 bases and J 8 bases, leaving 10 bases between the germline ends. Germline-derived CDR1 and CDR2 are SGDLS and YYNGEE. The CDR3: CASSSPSYEQFF. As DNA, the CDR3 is TGTGCCAGCAGCTCTCCATCTTATGAGCAGTTCTTC.

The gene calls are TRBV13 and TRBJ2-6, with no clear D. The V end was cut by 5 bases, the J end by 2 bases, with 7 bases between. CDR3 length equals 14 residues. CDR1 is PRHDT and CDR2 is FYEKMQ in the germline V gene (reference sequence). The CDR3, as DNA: TGTGCCAGCAGCGTCCGAGCTGGGGCCAACGTCCTGACTTTC. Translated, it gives CASSVRAGANVLTF.

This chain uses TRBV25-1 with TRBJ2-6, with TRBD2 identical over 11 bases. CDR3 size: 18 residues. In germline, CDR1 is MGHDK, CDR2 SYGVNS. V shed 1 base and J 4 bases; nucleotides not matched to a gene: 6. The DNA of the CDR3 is TGTGCCAGCAGTGAATTAGCGGGAGGGCCGGGAGGGGCCAACGTCCTGACTTTC. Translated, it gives CASSELAGGPGGANVLTF.

CDR3 region: CATSRDRDGYTF. The CDR3 region has the DNA TGTGCCACCAGCAGGGACAGAGATGGCTACACCTTC. The chain joins TRBV15 to TRBJ1-2; D is perhaps TRBD1 (6 bases). Trimming took off 3 bases at V and 6 bases at J, with 8 bases between the two ends. This CDR3 spans 12 amino acids. Germline V gene data show CDR1 as LNHNV and CDR2 as YYDKDF (reference sequence).

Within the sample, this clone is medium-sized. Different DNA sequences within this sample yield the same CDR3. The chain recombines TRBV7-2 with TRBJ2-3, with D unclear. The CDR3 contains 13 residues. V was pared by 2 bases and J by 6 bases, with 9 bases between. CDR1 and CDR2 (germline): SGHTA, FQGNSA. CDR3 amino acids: CASSLKRGDTQYF. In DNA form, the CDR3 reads TGTGCCAGCAGCTTAAAGCGAGGTGATACGCAGTATTTT.

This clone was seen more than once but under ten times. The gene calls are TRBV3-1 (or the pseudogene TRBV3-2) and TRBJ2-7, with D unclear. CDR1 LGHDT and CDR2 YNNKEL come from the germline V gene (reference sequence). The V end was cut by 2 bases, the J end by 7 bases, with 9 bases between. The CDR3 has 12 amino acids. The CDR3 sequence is CASSQSVWEQYF. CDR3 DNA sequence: TGTGCCAGCAGCCAATCAGTTTGGGAGCAGTACTTC.

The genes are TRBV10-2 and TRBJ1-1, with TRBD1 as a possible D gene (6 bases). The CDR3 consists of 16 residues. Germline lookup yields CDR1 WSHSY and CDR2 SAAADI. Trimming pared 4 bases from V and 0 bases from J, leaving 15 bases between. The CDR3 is CASSVGQGTMNTEAFF. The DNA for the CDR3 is TGCGCCAGCAGTGTGGGCCAGGGGACTATGAACACTGAAGCTTTCTTT.

CDR3 loop: CASSRRQGYGYTF. CDR3 bases: TGTGCCAGCAGCCGTCGGCAGGGCTATGGCTACACCTTC. The V and J genes are TRBV7-8 and TRBJ1-2, with D tentatively TRBD1 (5 bases). The CDR3 is made up of 13 amino acids. Germline values: CDR1 SGHVS, CDR2 FQNEAQ. Trimming pared 5 bases from V and 4 bases from J, leaving 11 bases between.

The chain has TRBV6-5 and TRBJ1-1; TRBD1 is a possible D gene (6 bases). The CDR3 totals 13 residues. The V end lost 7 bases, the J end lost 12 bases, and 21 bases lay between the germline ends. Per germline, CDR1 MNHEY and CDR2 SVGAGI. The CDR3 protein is CASTLDPGRGTFF. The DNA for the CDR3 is TGTGCCAGCACCCTAGATCCAGGGAGGGGGACTTTCTTT.

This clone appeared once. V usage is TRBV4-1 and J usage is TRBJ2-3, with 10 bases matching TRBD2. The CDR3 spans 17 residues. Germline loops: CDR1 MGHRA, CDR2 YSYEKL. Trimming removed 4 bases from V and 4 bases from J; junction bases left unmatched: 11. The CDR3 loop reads CASSPYKREGEADTQYF. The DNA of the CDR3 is TGCGCCAGCAGCCCCTACAAGCGGGAGGGGGAGGCAGATACGCAGTATTTT.

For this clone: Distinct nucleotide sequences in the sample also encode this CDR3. The chain's CDR3 is CASRPTGLGYEQYF. The CDR3 coding sequence is TGTGCCAGCAGACCTACCGGATTGGGGTACGAGCAGTACTTC. The chain links TRBV6-5 to TRBJ2-7; no reliable D call. Germline CDR1 MNHEY, CDR2 SVGAGI. V dropped 6 bases and J dropped 4 bases, with 16 bases sitting between them. CDR3 length equals 14 residues.

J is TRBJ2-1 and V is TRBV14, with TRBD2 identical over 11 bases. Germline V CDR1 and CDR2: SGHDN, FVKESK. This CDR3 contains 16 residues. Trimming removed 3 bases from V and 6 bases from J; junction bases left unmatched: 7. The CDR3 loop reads CASSQTSGTMGNEQFF. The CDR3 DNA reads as TGTGCCAGCAGCCAGACTAGCGGGACAATGGGCAATGAGCAGTTCTTC.

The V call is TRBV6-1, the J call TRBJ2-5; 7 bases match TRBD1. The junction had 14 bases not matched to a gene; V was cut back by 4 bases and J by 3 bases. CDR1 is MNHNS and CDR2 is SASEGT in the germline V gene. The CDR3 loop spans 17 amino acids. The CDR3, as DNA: TGTGCCAGCAGTGCAACTCGGGACAGACCAAGGAAAGAGACCCAGTACTTC. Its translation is CASSATRDRPRKETQYF.

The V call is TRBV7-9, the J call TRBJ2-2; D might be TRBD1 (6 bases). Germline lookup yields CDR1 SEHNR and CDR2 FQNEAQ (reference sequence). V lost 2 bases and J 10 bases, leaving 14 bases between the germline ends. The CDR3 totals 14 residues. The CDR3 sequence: CASSLTDGTKELFF. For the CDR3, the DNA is TGTGCCAGCAGCTTAACGGACGGGACAAAGGAGCTGTTTTTT.

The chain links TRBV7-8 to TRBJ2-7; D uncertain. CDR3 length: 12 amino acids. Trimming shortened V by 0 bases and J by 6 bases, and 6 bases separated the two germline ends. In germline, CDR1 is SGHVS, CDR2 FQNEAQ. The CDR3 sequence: CASSLAVGEQYF. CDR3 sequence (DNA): TGTGCCAGCAGCTTAGCGGTGGGCGAGCAGTACTTC.

The CDR3 sequence is CASSSTSGAQETQYF. The CDR3 DNA reads TGTGCCAGCAGTTCGACTAGCGGGGCTCAAGAGACCCAGTACTTC. V is TRBV27 and J is TRBJ2-5, with 11 bases identical to TRBD2. CDR3 length: 15 residues. The V and J ends lost 4 bases and 2 bases, in that order; junction bases with no gene match: 3. From germline, CDR1 is MNHEY and CDR2 SMNVEV (reference sequence).

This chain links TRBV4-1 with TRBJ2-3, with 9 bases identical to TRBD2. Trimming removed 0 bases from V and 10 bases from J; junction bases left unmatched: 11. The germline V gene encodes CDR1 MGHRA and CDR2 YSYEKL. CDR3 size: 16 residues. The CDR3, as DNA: TGCGCCAGCAGCCAAGAAGCTAGCGGGACTCCAACTTCGCAGTATTTT. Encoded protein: CASSQEASGTPTSQYF.

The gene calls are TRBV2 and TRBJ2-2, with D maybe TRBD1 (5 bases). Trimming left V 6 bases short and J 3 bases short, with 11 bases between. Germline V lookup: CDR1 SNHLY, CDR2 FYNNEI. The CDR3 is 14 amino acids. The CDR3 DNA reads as TGTGCCAGCAGGGTTCAAGGGGACACCGGGGAGCTGTTTTTT. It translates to CASRVQGDTGELFF.

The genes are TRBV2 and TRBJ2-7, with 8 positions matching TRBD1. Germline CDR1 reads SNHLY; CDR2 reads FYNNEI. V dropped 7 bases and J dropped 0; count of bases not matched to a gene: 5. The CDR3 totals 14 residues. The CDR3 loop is CASTWTGSSYEQYF. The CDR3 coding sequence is TGTGCCAGCACTTGGACAGGGAGCTCCTACGAGCAGTACTTC.

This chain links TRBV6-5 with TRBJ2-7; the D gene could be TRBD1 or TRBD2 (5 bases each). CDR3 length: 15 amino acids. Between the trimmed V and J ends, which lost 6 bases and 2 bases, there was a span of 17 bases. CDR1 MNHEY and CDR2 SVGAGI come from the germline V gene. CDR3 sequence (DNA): TGTGCCAGCAGGTATACCCCAAGAGGGGCCTACGAGCAGTACTTC. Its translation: CASRYTPRGAYEQYF.